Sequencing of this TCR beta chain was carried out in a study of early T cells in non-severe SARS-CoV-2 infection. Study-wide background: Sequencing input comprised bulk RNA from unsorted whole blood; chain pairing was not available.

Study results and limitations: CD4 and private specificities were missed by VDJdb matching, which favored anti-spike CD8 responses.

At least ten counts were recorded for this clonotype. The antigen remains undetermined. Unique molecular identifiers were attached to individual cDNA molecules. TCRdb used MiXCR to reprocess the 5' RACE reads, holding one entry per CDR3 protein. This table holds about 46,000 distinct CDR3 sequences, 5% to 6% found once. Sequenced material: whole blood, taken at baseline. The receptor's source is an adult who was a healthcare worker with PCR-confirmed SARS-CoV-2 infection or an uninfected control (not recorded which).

The CDR3 nucleotides read TGTGCCAGCAGCCATTCCGGGACTAGCGGGAGCTCCTACAATGAGCAGTTCTTC. It translates to CASSHSGTSGSSYNEQFF. The chain combines TRBV6-5 with TRBJ2-1; the match to TRBD2 covers 14 bases. CDR3 size: 18 residues. Germline V gene lookup returns CDR1 MNHEY and CDR2 SVGAGI. V was pared by 6 bases and J by 0 bases, with 7 bases of the junction left unmatched.